Listed below are T cell receptor beta chains from one sample, sequenced in a study of blood T cell repertoires in COVID-19. Here immunoSEQ multiplex PCR was the method, and the copy in TCRdb shows in-frame clones only, minus some. The data show 100,000 to 150,000 clones, roughly 90% seen once. The sequencing input was peripheral blood. The receptors originated from a man aged 50-59 years with acute or convalescent COVID-19. Each CDR3 is given without its conserved first and last residue. The order of the fields is CDR3 length, J gene, V gene, clone size, D gene, CDR3 protein. D genes are given only for firm matches. Only some rows state a clone size, as once, few, many or a class for expanded clones.

>14|TRBJ1-2|TRBV6-5|NA|NA
ASSLSTEGSLYGYT
>13|TRBJ2-1|TRBV6-6|once|TRBD2
ASSLAGGTYNEQF
>13|TRBJ2-3|TRBV30|NA|TRBD2
AWSRIAGATDTQY
>12|TRBJ1-2|TRBV7-9|NA|NA
ASSPPGGYYGYT
>11|TRBJ2-7|TRBV18|NA|TRBD1
ASSLGQGYEQY
>14|TRBJ1-3|TRBV9|NA|NA
ASSAAPRGSGNTIY
>12|TRBJ2-5|TRBV18|NA|NA
ASSALTDQETQY
>15|TRBJ1-1|TRBV5-5|NA|NA
ASSGTQGMGGFAEAF
>12|TRBJ2-2|TRBV19|once|NA
ASGQGSITGELF
>11|TRBJ2-3|TRBV27|few|TRBD2
ASSQLAGRFQY
>12|TRBJ2-1|TRBV10-3|few|NA
AIREINSYNEQF
>12|TRBJ1-6|TRBV19|NA|TRBD1
ASSPDRVYSPLH
>12|TRBJ1-4|TRBV19|NA|NA
ASLGRGTNEKLF
>15|TRBJ1-2|TRBV4-3|NA|TRBD1
ASSQVQGARVYYGYT
>8|TRBJ1-1|TRBV29-1|NA|NA
SGGDTEAF
>13|TRBJ1-4|TRBV27|NA|TRBD1
ASSLSMTGAEKLF
>13|TRBJ2-1|TRBV11-3|NA|TRBD2
ASSLVPTSTYEQF
>14|TRBJ1-6|TRBV7-9|NA|TRBD1
ASSRISGQGNSPLH